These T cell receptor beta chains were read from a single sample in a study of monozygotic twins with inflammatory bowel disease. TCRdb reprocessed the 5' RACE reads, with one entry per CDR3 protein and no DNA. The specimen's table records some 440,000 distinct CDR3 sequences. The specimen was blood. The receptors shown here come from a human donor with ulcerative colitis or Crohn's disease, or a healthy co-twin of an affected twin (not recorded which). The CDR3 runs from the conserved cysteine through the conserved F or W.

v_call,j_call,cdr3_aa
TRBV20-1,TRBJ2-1,CSASPGGLREQFF
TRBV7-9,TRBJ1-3,CASSFWHGDGNTIYF
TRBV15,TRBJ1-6,CATSRVMQAYNSPLHF
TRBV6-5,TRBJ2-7,CASRSTSRSSYEQYF
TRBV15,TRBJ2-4,CATSSPKKSIQYF
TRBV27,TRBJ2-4,CASSLAGPDIQYF
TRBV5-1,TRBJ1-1,CASSWDRGMEAFF
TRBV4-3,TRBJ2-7,CASSPRWSSEQYF
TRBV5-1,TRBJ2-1,CASSLPGSNEQFF
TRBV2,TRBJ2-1,CASTGTGAGNEQFF
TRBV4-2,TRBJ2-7,CASSQGPNGGYEQYF
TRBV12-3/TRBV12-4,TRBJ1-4,CASTTGTTNEKLFF
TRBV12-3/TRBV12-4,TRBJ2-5,CASSFGGRETQYF
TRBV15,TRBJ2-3,CATSRTGTQSTDTQYF
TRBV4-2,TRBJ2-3,CASSQGSGGLDTQYF
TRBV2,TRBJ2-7,CASSEEGRPRF
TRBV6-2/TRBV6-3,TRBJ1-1,CASTRQHMNTEAFF
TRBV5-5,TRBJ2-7,CASSSGLAGTNEQYF
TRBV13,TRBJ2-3,CASSSAGSGTQYF
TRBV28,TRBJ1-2,CASSIRQGSYGYTF
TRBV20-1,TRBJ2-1,CSALPGTEQFF
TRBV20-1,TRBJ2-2,CSARDRGFGELLF
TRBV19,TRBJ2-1,CASSGGGGIYNEQFF
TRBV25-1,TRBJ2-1,CASSDSPPGGSNEQFF
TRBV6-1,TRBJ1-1,CASSEVGQGGNTEAFF
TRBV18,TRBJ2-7,CASSPRAQRDEQYF
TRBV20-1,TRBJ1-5,CSARDMGFGAQHF
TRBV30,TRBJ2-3,CAWSVQGDTQYF
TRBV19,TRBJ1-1,CASTNEVLGTEAFF